A selection of T cell receptor beta chains follows, all from one sample in a study of identifying expanded T cells in peripheral blood. Assay: immunoSEQ multiplex PCR; the TCRdb copy retains only in-frame clones and omits some. The table has under 90,000 clones, 75% to 90% seen once; the top ten hold approximately 2.8%. Sequencing input: blood. The receptors stem from a person between 18 and 75 years old in good health. The CDR3 runs from the conserved cysteine through the conserved F or W. Fields, in order: V gene, J gene, D gene, clone size, CDR3 DNA, CDR3 protein. A D gene is named only where the DNA matches it firmly. Size is stated for part of the rows, as once, few or many counts, or as a class when the clone is expanded.

V gene: TRBV5-4
J gene: TRBJ2-1
D gene: TRBD1
clone size: NA
CDR3 DNA: TGTGCCAGCAGCTCGGACAGGGTTAGAAGCAATGAGCAGTTCTTC
CDR3 protein: CASSSDRVRSNEQFF

V gene: TRBV21-1
J gene: TRBJ2-1
D gene: NA
clone size: NA
CDR3 DNA: TGTGCCAGCAGCAACAGATCAAGAGCAGGGTCTGAGCAGTTCTTC
CDR3 protein: CASSNRSRAGSEQFF

V gene: TRBV11-2
J gene: TRBJ1-1
D gene: NA
clone size: NA
CDR3 DNA: TGTGCCAGCAGCTCCCAAGGGGGGGTTGGGGCTGAAGCTTTCTTT
CDR3 protein: CASSSQGGVGAEAFF

V gene: TRBV6-5
J gene: TRBJ2-5
D gene: TRBD1
clone size: NA
CDR3 DNA: TGTGCCAGCAGTAGAACGCCCGGGACAGGGGGGACCCAGTACTTC
CDR3 protein: CASSRTPGTGGTQYF

V gene: TRBV6-4
J gene: TRBJ2-7
D gene: NA
clone size: NA
CDR3 DNA: TGTGCCAGCAGTTACTCCGGGGACGACGAGCAGTACTTC
CDR3 protein: CASSYSGDDEQYF

V gene: TRBV4-3
J gene: TRBJ2-5
D gene: TRBD1
clone size: NA
CDR3 DNA: TGCGCCAGCTGGGGCGGGGACAGGATGGTGGCGGAGACCCAGTACTTC
CDR3 protein: CASWGGDRMVAETQYF

V gene: TRBV7-8
J gene: TRBJ1-1
D gene: NA
clone size: NA
CDR3 DNA: TGTGCCAGCAGCGCTGACACTTTAGATACTGAAGCTTTCTTT
CDR3 protein: CASSADTLDTEAFF

V gene: TRBV11-3
J gene: TRBJ2-3
D gene: TRBD1
clone size: NA
CDR3 DNA: TGTGCCAGCAGCTTATCGGACAGGGTCACAGATACGCAGTATTTT
CDR3 protein: CASSLSDRVTDTQYF

V gene: TRBV6-5
J gene: TRBJ2-7
D gene: TRBD1
clone size: once
CDR3 DNA: TGTGCCAGCACCCGGGACAGGGGGGTCCGCGAGCAGTACTTC
CDR3 protein: CASTRDRGVREQYF

V gene: TRBV4-1
J gene: TRBJ2-5
D gene: NA
clone size: NA
CDR3 DNA: TGCGCCAGCAGCCCGATTCTTTTAGGGACCCAGTACTTC
CDR3 protein: CASSPILLGTQYF

V gene: TRBV5-5
J gene: TRBJ1-2
D gene: NA
clone size: NA
CDR3 DNA: TGTGCCAGCAGCTTGAGTACCGAGTTAGAGTACTATGGCTACACCTTC
CDR3 protein: CASSLSTELEYYGYTF

V gene: TRBV2
J gene: TRBJ1-5
D gene: NA
clone size: once
CDR3 DNA: TGTGCCAGTGTTGGACAGCACAATCAGCCCCAGCATTTT
CDR3 protein: CASVGQHNQPQHF

V gene: TRBV30
J gene: TRBJ2-2
D gene: NA
clone size: NA
CDR3 DNA: TGTGCCTGGAGTGTCTCGTCCAGGGGGGAGCTGTTTTTT
CDR3 protein: CAWSVSSRGELFF

V gene: TRBV6-5
J gene: TRBJ2-3
D gene: NA
clone size: NA
CDR3 DNA: TGTGCCAGCAGTTACGGGCGGGGACGCCCGACAGATACGCAGTATTTT
CDR3 protein: CASSYGRGRPTDTQYF

V gene: TRBV7-3
J gene: TRBJ2-7
D gene: NA
clone size: NA
CDR3 DNA: TGTGCCAGCAGCTTAACGGAGGGGGCCGAGCAGTACTTC
CDR3 protein: CASSLTEGAEQYF

V gene: TRBV11-2
J gene: TRBJ2-5
D gene: TRBD1
clone size: NA
CDR3 DNA: TGTGCCAGCAGCCAATCGGCCGCAGGGGGTGAGGAGACCCAGTACTTC
CDR3 protein: CASSQSAAGGEETQYF

V gene: TRBV10-3
J gene: TRBJ2-7
D gene: TRBD1
clone size: NA
CDR3 DNA: TGTGCCATCAGTACCGGGACAGGGGGCTCCTACGAGCAGTACTTC
CDR3 protein: CAISTGTGGSYEQYF

V gene: TRBV6-5
J gene: TRBJ2-5
D gene: TRBD2
clone size: NA
CDR3 DNA: TGTGCCAGCAGTTACCAGCGGGGGACCTCGGGGACCCAGTACTTC
CDR3 protein: CASSYQRGTSGTQYF

V gene: TRBV28
J gene: TRBJ2-1
D gene: TRBD2
clone size: NA
CDR3 DNA: TGTGCCAGCCAACTAGCGAAGTCCTACAATGAGCAGTTCTTC
CDR3 protein: CASQLAKSYNEQFF

V gene: TRBV6-5
J gene: TRBJ1-1
D gene: TRBD1
clone size: NA
CDR3 DNA: TGTGCCAGCAGCTCCACGGGACAGTACACTGAAGCTTTCTTT
CDR3 protein: CASSSTGQYTEAFF

V gene: TRBV7-8
J gene: TRBJ2-1
D gene: TRBD1
clone size: NA
CDR3 DNA: TGTGCCAGCAGCTTAGACGGGGGACAGGGCCCCTACAATGAGCAGTTCTTC
CDR3 protein: CASSLDGGQGPYNEQFF

V gene: TRBV7-8
J gene: TRBJ2-7
D gene: NA
clone size: NA
CDR3 DNA: TGTGCCAGCAGCTTAGCTCCCAGCCTACCCTACGAGCAGTACTTC
CDR3 protein: CASSLAPSLPYEQYF

V gene: TRBV29-1
J gene: TRBJ2-3
D gene: TRBD2
clone size: few
CDR3 DNA: TGCAGCGGGGACCGGGGGGGCACAGATACGCAGTATTTT
CDR3 protein: CSGDRGGTDTQYF

V gene: TRBV4-1
J gene: TRBJ1-6
D gene: NA
clone size: few
CDR3 DNA: TGCGCCAGCAGCCAAGAACACCTCTCCTATAATTCACCCCTCCACTTT
CDR3 protein: CASSQEHLSYNSPLHF

V gene: TRBV4-3
J gene: TRBJ2-2
D gene: NA
clone size: NA
CDR3 DNA: TGCGCCAGCAGCCAAGAACTAGGGGGTGCCGGGGAGCTGTTTTTT
CDR3 protein: CASSQELGGAGELFF

V gene: TRBV6-6
J gene: TRBJ1-2
D gene: NA
clone size: NA
CDR3 DNA: TGTGCCAGCAGTACGGGGCCGCAGTATGGCTACACCTTC
CDR3 protein: CASSTGPQYGYTF

V gene: TRBV5-4
J gene: TRBJ2-1
D gene: NA
clone size: NA
CDR3 DNA: TGTGCCAGCAGCTTCGAGTCTTGGGGGTACAATGAGCAGTTCTTC
CDR3 protein: CASSFESWGYNEQFF

V gene: TRBV28
J gene: TRBJ1-2
D gene: TRBD1
clone size: NA
CDR3 DNA: TGTGCCAGCAGGCGGGACAGGGCCCAGGTGGGCTACACCTTC
CDR3 protein: CASRRDRAQVGYTF

V gene: TRBV6-5
J gene: TRBJ1-6
D gene: NA
clone size: NA
CDR3 DNA: TGTGCCAGCACTGAGGGACTGCCTAATTCACCCCTCCACTTT
CDR3 protein: CASTEGLPNSPLHF

V gene: TRBV7-2
J gene: TRBJ2-7
D gene: TRBD1
clone size: NA
CDR3 DNA: TGTGCCAGCAGCTACCGGGACAGTCACTACGAGCAGTACTTC
CDR3 protein: CASSYRDSHYEQYF

V gene: TRBV7-2
J gene: TRBJ2-5
D gene: TRBD1
clone size: NA
CDR3 DNA: TGTGCCAGCAGCAACAACAGGGGGCCTGGGACCCAGTACTTC
CDR3 protein: CASSNNRGPGTQYF

V gene: TRBV11-2
J gene: TRBJ2-7
D gene: NA
clone size: NA
CDR3 DNA: TGTGCCAGCAGCTTAGGTGGGGGTAGCCGCTACGAGCAGTACTTC
CDR3 protein: CASSLGGGSRYEQYF

V gene: TRBV11-2
J gene: TRBJ2-3
D gene: TRBD2
clone size: NA
CDR3 DNA: TGTGCCAGCAGCTTTACCCTAGCGGAGTCAGATACGCAGTATTTT
CDR3 protein: CASSFTLAESDTQYF

V gene: TRBV7-9
J gene: TRBJ2-5
D gene: TRBD2
clone size: NA
CDR3 DNA: TGTGCCAGCACCCCACGGGGCGGGAGGGGGTTCCAAGAGACCCAGTACTTC
CDR3 protein: CASTPRGGRGFQETQYF

V gene: TRBV9
J gene: TRBJ1-4
D gene: NA
clone size: NA
CDR3 DNA: TGTGCCAGCAGCGTAGGCCCTTATGGGGGTGCCGCCAATGAAAAACTGTTTTTT
CDR3 protein: CASSVGPYGGAANEKLFF

V gene: TRBV28
J gene: TRBJ2-7
D gene: TRBD1
clone size: NA
CDR3 DNA: TGTGCCAGCGGTAGGACAGGGGAGTTCTACGAGCAGTACTTC
CDR3 protein: CASGRTGEFYEQYF

V gene: TRBV9
J gene: TRBJ1-4
D gene: NA
clone size: NA
CDR3 DNA: TGTGCCAGCAGCGCCCGCGGGCAGGGTGAAAAACTGTTTTTT
CDR3 protein: CASSARGQGEKLFF

V gene: TRBV28
J gene: TRBJ2-7
D gene: NA
clone size: NA
CDR3 DNA: TGTGCCAGCATCACCCCACTGGAGCAGTACTTC
CDR3 protein: CASITPLEQYF

V gene: TRBV15
J gene: TRBJ1-1
D gene: NA
clone size: NA
CDR3 DNA: TGTGCCACCAGCGTTGGGGGGGGCACTGAAGCTTTCTTT
CDR3 protein: CATSVGGGTEAFF

V gene: TRBV4-2
J gene: TRBJ1-1
D gene: NA
clone size: NA
CDR3 DNA: TGTGCCAGCAGCCAAGATGGGGGCACCACTGAAGCTTTCTTT
CDR3 protein: CASSQDGGTTEAFF

V gene: TRBV4-2
J gene: TRBJ2-2
D gene: NA
clone size: once
CDR3 DNA: TGTGCCAGCAGCTTGGCCACTGGGGAGGGGGCTACCGGGGAGCTGTTTTTT
CDR3 protein: CASSLATGEGATGELFF

V gene: TRBV5-8
J gene: TRBJ1-5
D gene: NA
clone size: NA
CDR3 DNA: TGTGCCAGCACGGGTTCGAGCAATCAGCCCCAGCATTTT
CDR3 protein: CASTGSSNQPQHF

V gene: TRBV5-8
J gene: TRBJ2-7
D gene: NA
clone size: NA
CDR3 DNA: TGTGCCAGCAGCTTAGGCCCCCTCTACGAGCAGTACTTC
CDR3 protein: CASSLGPLYEQYF

V gene: TRBV19
J gene: TRBJ2-1
D gene: TRBD2
clone size: once
CDR3 DNA: TGTGCCAGTAGTCCCCCTAGCGGGAGATTGGGTGAGCAGTTCTTC
CDR3 protein: CASSPPSGRLGEQFF

V gene: TRBV15
J gene: TRBJ2-6
D gene: NA
clone size: NA
CDR3 DNA: TGTGCCACCAGCAGGAACAGGGTTGGGGCCAACGTCCTGACTTTC
CDR3 protein: CATSRNRVGANVLTF

V gene: TRBV2
J gene: TRBJ1-5
D gene: NA
clone size: NA
CDR3 DNA: TGTGCCAGCACCTCTGGCAGCAGTGCCGAACAGCCCCAGCATTTT
CDR3 protein: CASTSGSSAEQPQHF